This entry lists 4 T cell receptor beta chains sequenced from one sample in a study of patients and donors after allogeneic stem cell transplantation. TCRdb passed the RT-PCR reads through MiXCR, listing each CDR3 protein once. The data show over 150,000 distinct CDR3 sequences, 25% to 35% seen once. Sequencing used blood, either unsorted or a sorted T cell fraction (not recorded which). Every receptor here comes from a human donor who was either an allogeneic HSCT recipient or a stem cell or donor lymphocyte infusion donor (not recorded which). It is not recorded whose cells these are; they may come from a transplant donor.

Here the CDR3 DNA reads TGTGCCAGCAGTCTGGACAGGGGGCGTGTTGAAGCTTTCTTT. As protein: CASSLDRGRVEAFF. The V call is TRBV6-2 or TRBV6-3, the J call TRBJ1-1, with TRBD1 matching over 11 bases. V lost 5 bases and J lost 7; bases outside the gene matches: 6. CDR1 is MNHEY and CDR2 is SVGEGT in the germline V gene. CDR3 length: 14 residues.

The table lists this clonotype with many counts. This chain uses TRBV12-3 or TRBV12-4 with TRBJ1-1, with D hard to call. The germline V and J ends were trimmed by 6 bases and 1 base, with 9 bases remaining between them. This CDR3 has 13 amino acids. The CDR3 nucleotides read TGTGCCAGCAGCCCTCCTGGGAACACTGAAGCTTTCTTT. Its protein product is CASSPPGNTEAFF.

The rearrangement uses TRBV7-6 and TRBJ1-2; 8 bases are shared with TRBD1. The junction had 12 bases not matched to a gene; V was cut back by 5 bases and J by 4 bases. CDR3 length: 16 amino acids. Germline CDR1 reads SGHVS; CDR2 reads FNYEAQ. CDR3 DNA sequence: TGTGCCAGCAGCCCCCTCACGGGGACAGGAAGCTATGGCTACACCTTC. It encodes CASSPLTGTGSYGYTF. Combining the CDR3 with reference TRBV7-6 and TRBJ1-2 gives the whole variable domain GAGVSQSPRYKVTKRGQDVALRCDPISGHVSLYWYRQALGQGPEFLTYFNYEAQQDKSGLPNDRFSAERPEGSISTLTIQRTEQRDSAMYRCASSPLTGTGSYGYTFGSGTRLTVV.

This clonotype has a handful of counts. The chain recombines TRBV4-3 with TRBJ2-7, with 7 nucleotides matching TRBD2. V lost 1 base and J lost 4; bases outside the gene matches: 10. Per the germline V gene, CDR1 is LGHNA and CDR2 is YSLEER. This CDR3 is 16 amino acids long. The CDR3 sequence is CASSQGPWMGGYEQYF. The DNA of the CDR3 is TGCGCCAGCAGCCAAGGCCCTTGGATGGGGGGGTACGAGCAGTACTTC.